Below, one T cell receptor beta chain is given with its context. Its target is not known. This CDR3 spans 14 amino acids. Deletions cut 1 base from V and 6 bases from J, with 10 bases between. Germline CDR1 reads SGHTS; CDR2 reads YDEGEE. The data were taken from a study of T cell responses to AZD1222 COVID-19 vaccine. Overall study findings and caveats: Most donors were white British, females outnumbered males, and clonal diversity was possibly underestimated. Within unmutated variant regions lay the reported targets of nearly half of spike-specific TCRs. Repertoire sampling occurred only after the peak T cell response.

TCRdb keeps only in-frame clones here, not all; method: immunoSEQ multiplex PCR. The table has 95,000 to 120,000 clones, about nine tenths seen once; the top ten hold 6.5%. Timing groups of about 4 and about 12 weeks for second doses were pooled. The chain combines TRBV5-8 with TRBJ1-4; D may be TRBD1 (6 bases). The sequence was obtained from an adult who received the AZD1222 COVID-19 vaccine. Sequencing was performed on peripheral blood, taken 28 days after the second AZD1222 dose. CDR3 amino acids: CASSLRGADEKLFF. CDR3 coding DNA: TGTGCCAGCAGCTTGAGGGGGGCTGATGAAAAACTGTTTTTT.